These 24 T cell receptor beta chains originate from one sample sequenced in a study of memory CD4+ T cells and cytomegalovirus serostatus. Using immunoSEQ multiplex PCR, the repertoire was profiled, and TCRdb retains in-frame clones only, with some absent. Of roughly 76,000 clones listed, around four fifths were seen once; the top ten hold 2.5% to 3%. Single viable CD3+CD4+CD8-CD45RO+ cells were sorted as the memory CD4+ T cells. The sample comprised memory CD4+ T cells from blood. The receptors here all came from an adult in good health and CMV-seropositive.

This clone was counted once. The V call is TRBV7-8, the J call TRBJ2-3; no clear D. Germline V CDR1 and CDR2: SGHVS, FQNEAQ. V was shortened by 5 bases and J by 3 bases, with 27 bases between the two germline ends. The CDR3 loop spans 19 amino acids. The CDR3 DNA sequence: TGTGCCAGCAGCCCCCCGTCGGGTAGGGCGACCTCTAGGACAGATACGCAGTATTTT. Translation gives CASSPPSGRATSRTDTQYF.

This rearrangement joins TRBV30 to TRBJ1-5, with a possible D match to TRBD1 (5 bases). The CDR3 extends over 16 amino acids. Per germline, CDR1 GTSNPN and CDR2 SVGIG (reference sequence). V gave up 0 bases and J gave up 0 bases, with 12 bases separating them. The CDR3 is CAWSVGTTYSNQPQHF. DNA for the CDR3: TGTGCCTGGAGTGTCGGGACCACCTATAGCAATCAGCCCCAGCATTTT.

This clone was found once. This chain joins TRBV28 and TRBJ2-7; 7 bases agree with TRBD2. J gave up 7 bases and V 6 bases, and 12 bases lay outside the gene matches. The V gene's germline CDR1 is MDHEN and CDR2 SYDVKM. CDR3 length: 14 residues. CDR3 nucleotides: TGTGCCAGCAGCCTCGTGGGAGGGCGGGGGGAGCAGTACGTC. Protein product: CASSLVGGRGEQYV.

The V gene is TRBV30, the J gene TRBJ2-5; 9 nucleotides agree with TRBD2. Germline loops: CDR1 GTSNPN, CDR2 SVGIG (reference sequence). V dropped 3 bases and J dropped 7; count of bases not matched to a gene: 9. This CDR3 is 14 amino acids long. CDR3 sequence (DNA): TGTGCCTGGAGATTGGCGGGGGGGCCGGGGACCCAGTACTTC. Protein product: CAWRLAGGPGTQYF.

This chain joins TRBV5-5 and TRBJ1-1; D gene unclear. This CDR3 has 14 amino acids. Germline V lookup: CDR1 SGHKS, CDR2 YYEKEE (reference sequence). V was cut by 0 bases and J by 4 bases, with 10 bases left in between. This chain's CDR3 is CASSLEGTRTEAFF. The CDR3 nucleotides read TGTGCCAGCAGCTTGGAGGGAACGCGCACTGAAGCTTTCTTT.

The genes are TRBV6-1 and TRBJ2-1; TRBD1 matches 7 bases. From germline, CDR1 is MNHNS and CDR2 SASEGT. The CDR3 spans 14 residues. The J segment lost 8 bases and the V segment lost 6 bases, leaving 10 bases of the junction unmatched. CDR3 DNA sequence: TGTGCCAGCAGACAGAACAGGGGCGGCGATGAGCAGTTCTTC. Protein product: CASRQNRGGDEQFF.

V gene TRBV4-3 combines with J gene TRBJ2-2; 9 positions agree with TRBD1. Trimming cost V 6 bases and J 4 bases; bases outside gene matches: 6. This CDR3 contains 15 residues. In germline, CDR1 is LGHNA, CDR2 YSLEER. CDR3 amino acids: CASREQGAVTGELFF. In DNA form, the CDR3 reads TGCGCCAGCAGGGAACAGGGGGCTGTCACCGGGGAGCTGTTTTTT.

This clone was observed a few times. This chain links TRBV2 with TRBJ1-5; the D gene is possibly TRBD1 (6 bases). Trimming shortened V by 2 bases and J by 7 bases, and 18 bases separated the two germline ends. There are 16 residues in the CDR3. Germline V CDR1 and CDR2: SNHLY, FYNNEI. Written as DNA, the CDR3 is TGTGCCAGCAGTGAATTCCGGGGGGCCAGGGAACAGCCCCAGCATTTT. Translation: CASSEFRGAREQPQHF.

V gene TRBV30 combines with J gene TRBJ2-5; tentatively, D is TRBD1 or TRBD2 (5 bases each). The CDR3 has 13 residues. Germline V gene sequence: CDR1 GTSNPN, CDR2 SVGIG (reference sequence). V shed 1 base and J shed 0 bases, with 6 bases lying between them. The CDR3 DNA sequence: TGTGCCTGGAGTGGGGACCACCAAGAGACCCAGTACTTC. Translated: CAWSGDHQETQYF.

This chain uses TRBV4-3 with TRBJ2-3, with 7 positions matching TRBD2. The V gene end was trimmed by 4 bases and the J gene end by 0 bases; junction bases not matched to a gene: 7. CDR3 length equals 16 residues. Looked up from germline, CDR1 is LGHNA and CDR2 is YSLEER. The CDR3 is CASSLGGRASTDTQYF. The DNA for the CDR3 is TGCGCCAGCAGCCTGGGCGGGAGAGCGAGCACAGATACGCAGTATTTT.

The rearrangement joins TRBV5-6 to TRBJ1-4; D is unclear. V lost 4 bases to trimming and J lost 3 bases, with 10 bases between them. CDR3 length equals 14 residues. The germline V gene encodes CDR1 SGHDT and CDR2 YYEEEE. CDR3 bases: TGTGCCAGCAGCCAAGTAGGTTCTAATGAAAAACTGTTTTTT. As protein: CASSQVGSNEKLFF.

V gene TRBV21-1 combines with J gene TRBJ2-2; the table's TRBD2 call for D was not verified on the DNA. TRBV21-1 is described as a pseudogene. The CDR3 totals 14 residues. CDR3 in amino acids: CASSGRDNTGELFF. The CDR3 DNA sequence: TGTGCCAGCAGCGGGCGGGACAACACCGGGGAGCTGTTTTTT.

The chain couples TRBV7-9 to TRBJ1-1, with 10 bases identical to TRBD1. Germline V gene data show CDR1 as SEHNR and CDR2 as FQNEAQ (reference sequence). J was trimmed by 12 bases and V by 3 bases; bases with no gene match: 4. There are 12 residues in the CDR3. CDR3 in DNA: TGTGCCAGCAGCTTCGGACAGGGGGGGACTTTCTTT. It translates to CASSFGQGGTFF.

CDR3 amino acids: CASSSQETQYF. Here the CDR3 DNA reads TGTGCCAGCAGCTCACAAGAGACCCAGTACTTC. The gene calls are TRBV7-2 and TRBJ2-5, with D unclear. The V gene lost 4 bases and the J gene lost 2 bases, with 2 bases spanning the gap. Germline assignment: CDR1 SGHTA and CDR2 FQGNSA. The CDR3 loop spans 11 amino acids.

The chain is built from TRBV5-1 and TRBJ2-7; possibly TRBD1 for D (7 bases). The CDR3 is 15 amino acids. Germline V gene lookup returns CDR1 SGHRS and CDR2 YFSETQ. V was pared by 0 bases and J by 1 base, with 11 bases between. CDR3 DNA: TGCGCCAGCAGCTTGGGGCGGGGACAGTCCTACGAGCAGTACTTC. Translated: CASSLGRGQSYEQYF.

This clone was found a few times. Other DNA sequences in this sample translate to the same CDR3. This chain uses TRBV15 with TRBJ1-3; 10 bases map to TRBD1. V shed 3 bases, J shed 0 bases, and the junction held 2 bases outside the gene matches. This CDR3 has 16 residues. Germline V gene sequence: CDR1 LNHNV, CDR2 YYDKDF (reference sequence). CDR3 in amino acids: CATSRDRGSSGNTIYF. Written as DNA, the CDR3 is TGTGCCACCAGCAGGGACAGGGGGTCCTCTGGAAACACCATATATTTT.

The V gene is TRBV6-6, the J gene TRBJ1-1; 8 bases align to TRBD1. This CDR3 has 13 amino acids. Germline CDR1 is MNHNY and CDR2 is SVGAGI (reference sequence). V was pared by 8 bases and J by 3 bases, with 5 bases of the junction left unmatched. Here the CDR3 reads CASPQGEDTEAFF. The CDR3 nucleotides read TGTGCCAGCCCACAGGGGGAGGACACTGAAGCTTTCTTT.

The chain joins TRBV7-6 to TRBJ1-6; a possible D gene is TRBD1 (6 bases). From germline, CDR1 is SGHVS and CDR2 FNYEAQ. This CDR3 region has 16 residues. Trimming removed 5 bases from V and 6 bases from J, with 17 bases in between. The CDR3 is CASSLNQGKGNSPLHF. In DNA, the CDR3 is TGTGCCAGCAGCCTCAACCAGGGGAAGGGTAATTCACCCCTCCACTTT.

The DNA of the CDR3 is TGTGCCAGCAGTGCGATTGGGGTGGGCCTTGAAGCTTTCTTT. It translates to CASSAIGVGLEAFF. The V and J genes are TRBV6-6 and TRBJ1-1; D is uncertain. The germline CDR1 and CDR2 sequences are MNHNY and SVGAGI (reference sequence). The V gene lost 5 bases and the J gene lost 7 bases, with 17 bases spanning the gap. This CDR3 region has 14 residues.

There are many counts of this clone. The chain combines TRBV11-2 with TRBJ1-2, with TRBD1 as a possible D gene (5 bases). Trimming took 5 bases from V and 3 from J, leaving 16 bases between them. CDR1 SGHAT and CDR2 FQNNGV come from the germline V gene. The CDR3 totals 15 residues. CDR3 loop: CASSPRPGGDYGYTF. In DNA, the CDR3 is TGTGCCAGCAGCCCCAGACCTGGGGGGGACTATGGCTACACCTTC.

The J gene is TRBJ1-2, the V gene TRBV30, with 9 bases lining up with TRBD1. The CDR3 runs 14 residues. The V segment lost 2 bases and the J segment 9 bases; nucleotides outside the gene matches: 10. The V gene's germline CDR1 is GTSNPN and CDR2 SVGIG (reference sequence). For the CDR3, the DNA is TGTGCCTGGAGTCGGGACAGGGCGCAGCAACGCTACACCTTC. Its translation is CAWSRDRAQQRYTF.

V and J are TRBV2 and TRBJ1-1; 10 bases map to TRBD1. The CDR3 has 15 residues. From germline, CDR1 is SNHLY and CDR2 FYNNEI. V lost 7 bases, J lost 5 bases, and 10 bases stayed unmatched. CDR3 in DNA: TGTGCCAGCACGGTCACGACAGGGGGCAGAACTGAAGCTTTCTTT. Its translation is CASTVTTGGRTEAFF. Variable domain in full (rest from reference TRBV2 and TRBJ1-1): EPEVTQTPSHQVTQMGQEVILRCVPISNHLYFYWYRQILGQKVEFLVSFYNNEISEKSEIFDDQFSVERPDGSNFTLKIRSTKLEDSAMYFCASTVTTGGRTEAFFGQGTRLTVV.

This clone has just a few counts. The rearrangement joins TRBV18 to TRBJ1-5; tentatively, D is TRBD1 (5 bases). Germline V gives CDR1 KGHSH, CDR2 LQKENI. The CDR3 totals 14 residues. The germline V and J ends were trimmed by 3 bases and 4 bases, with 10 bases remaining between them. CDR3 DNA: TGTGCCAGCTCACCTCTGGGGCGAAATCAGCCCCAGCATTTT. It yields the protein CASSPLGRNQPQHF.

This clone was seen just once. The chain joins TRBV14 to TRBJ2-5, with 11 bases that match TRBD2. The CDR3 extends over 16 amino acids. The germline V gene encodes CDR1 SGHDN and CDR2 FVKESK. The trim removed 1 base at V and 5 bases at J, leaving 6 bases unmatched. The CDR3 DNA is TGTGCCAGCAGCCAAGTTACTAGCGGGGGAGTCGAGACCCAGTACTTC. Translating gives CASSQVTSGGVETQYF.